This record covers a single TCR beta chain. Its antigen is undetermined. The CDR3 extends over 14 amino acids. The V gene's germline CDR1 is SEHNR and CDR2 FQNEAQ (reference sequence). The V and J ends lost 4 bases and 4 bases respectively, with 12 bases between them. This specimen comes from a study of T cell responses to AZD1222 COVID-19 vaccine. Looking at the study overall: Second-dose recipients at about 4 or about 12 weeks were treated as one pooled group. Study results and limitations: At 160-218 and 743-854, vaccine-associated CD4 TCRs were dominant, and they spanned spike. Spike-specific TCRs gained breadth and depth after people received two AZD1222 doses.

Libraries were prepared by immunoSEQ multiplex PCR; TCRdb keeps only in-frame clonotypes and omits some of them. The sample carries 150,000 to 200,000 clones, 94% recorded once. The gene calls are TRBV7-9 and TRBJ2-3; no clear D gene. The clonotype was recovered from an adult in good health. The sample consisted of peripheral blood, taken on day 0 of AZD1222 vaccination. The CDR3 loop reads CASSSRGSPDTQYF. CDR3 DNA: TGTGCCAGCAGCTCCCGTGGTAGCCCAGATACGCAGTATTTT.